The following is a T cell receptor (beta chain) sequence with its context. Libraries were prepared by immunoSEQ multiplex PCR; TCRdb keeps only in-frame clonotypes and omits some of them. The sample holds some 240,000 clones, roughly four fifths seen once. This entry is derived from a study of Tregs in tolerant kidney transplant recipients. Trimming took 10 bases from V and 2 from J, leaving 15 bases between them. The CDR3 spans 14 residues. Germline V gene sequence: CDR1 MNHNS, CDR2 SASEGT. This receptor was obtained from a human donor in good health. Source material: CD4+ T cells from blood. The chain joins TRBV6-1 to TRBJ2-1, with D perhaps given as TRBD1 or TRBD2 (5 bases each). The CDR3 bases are TGTGCCACCCTTCGGGGCGTACCCTACAATGAGCAGTTCTTC. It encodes CATLRGVPYNEQFF.